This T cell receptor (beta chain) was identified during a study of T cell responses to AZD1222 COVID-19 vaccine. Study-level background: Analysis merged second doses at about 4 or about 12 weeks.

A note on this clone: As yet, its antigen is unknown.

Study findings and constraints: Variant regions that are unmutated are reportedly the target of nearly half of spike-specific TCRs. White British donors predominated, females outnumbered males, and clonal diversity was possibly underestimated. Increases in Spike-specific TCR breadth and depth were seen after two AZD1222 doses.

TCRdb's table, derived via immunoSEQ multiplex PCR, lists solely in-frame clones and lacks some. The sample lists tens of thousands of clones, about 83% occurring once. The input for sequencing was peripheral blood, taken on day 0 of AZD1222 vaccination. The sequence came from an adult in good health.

DNA for the CDR3: TGTGCCAGCAGGGGAACTGGGGCCTCTATTTATGGCTACACCTTC. It yields the protein CASRGTGASIYGYTF. The gene calls are TRBV28 and TRBJ1-2; a weak D match, TRBD1 (5 bases). Germline-derived CDR1 and CDR2 are MDHEN and SYDVKM. This CDR3 is 15 amino acids long. V was pared by 6 bases and J by 5 bases, with 19 bases between.